Presented here are 15 T cell receptor beta chains from one specimen sequenced in a study of control samples from healthy donors and cancer patients. Generated by immunoSEQ multiplex PCR, the TCRdb table keeps only in-frame clones and is missing some. The sample consists of 350,000 to 450,000 clones, 75% to 95% of them appearing once. The sample was PBMCs. Source of these receptors: a middle-aged man with head and neck cancer.

J is TRBJ1-1 and V is TRBV19, with 7 bases fitting TRBD1. J gave up 2 bases and V 5 bases, and 5 bases lay outside the gene matches. CDR1 is LNHDA and CDR2 is SQIVND in the germline V gene (reference sequence). The CDR3 contains 14 residues. The CDR3 here is CASSPGTANTEAFF. In DNA, the CDR3 is TGTGCCAGTAGTCCAGGGACAGCCAACACTGAAGCTTTCTTT.

This clone was seen a few times. The J gene is TRBJ1-3, the V gene TRBV6-5; D not certain. V was shortened by 8 bases and J by 2 bases, with 13 bases between the two germline ends. The CDR3 runs 14 residues. Germline V lookup: CDR1 MNHEY, CDR2 SVGAGI. For the CDR3, the DNA is TGTGCCAGCGGGAACCGGGATCCTGGAAACACCATATATTTT. It encodes CASGNRDPGNTIYF.

V and J are TRBV2 and TRBJ1-5, with 9 bases lining up with TRBD1. The germline CDR1 and CDR2 sequences are SNHLY and FYNNEI. The CDR3 has 15 residues. V lost 10 bases, J lost 2 bases, and 9 bases stayed unmatched. The CDR3 loop reads CATSRDRVGNQPQHF. The DNA of the CDR3 is TGTGCCACATCCCGGGACAGGGTTGGCAATCAGCCCCAGCATTTT.

This clone has only one observation. The chain couples TRBV9 to TRBJ2-1, with TRBD2 matching 10 bases. V was pared by 4 bases and J by 6 bases, with 7 bases of the junction left unmatched. CDR3 size: 15 residues. Germline V gene data show CDR1 as SGDLS and CDR2 as YYNGEE. In nucleotides, the CDR3 is TGTGCCAGCAGCCCCTCTAGCGGGAGTGGCAATGAGCAGTTCTTC. This sequence encodes CASSPSSGSGNEQFF.

The V call is TRBV6-4, the J call TRBJ2-1; 10 bases map to TRBD2. The CDR3 loop spans 15 amino acids. The germline CDR1 and CDR2 sequences are MRHNA and SNTAGT. V lost 0 bases, J lost 6 bases, and 2 bases stayed unmatched. Here the CDR3 DNA reads TGTGCCAGCAGTGACTCGAGCGGGGGGGGCAATGAGCAGTTCTTC. It is translated as CASSDSSGGGNEQFF.

The chain is built from TRBV9 and TRBJ2-1, with D possibly matching TRBD2 (6 bases). V was clipped by 3 bases and J by 2 bases, with 12 bases between them. Germline CDR1 is SGDLS and CDR2 is YYNGEE. The CDR3 loop spans 15 amino acids. As DNA, the CDR3 is TGTGCCAGCAGCGCGGGGGTAGGAGCCTACAATGAGCAGTTCTTC. This sequence encodes CASSAGVGAYNEQFF.

The gene calls are TRBV29-1 and TRBJ2-1; 16 nucleotides align to TRBD2. With 8 bases clipped from V and 6 bases from J, the junction kept 13 bases outside the gene matches. The V gene's germline CDR1 is SQVTM and CDR2 ANQGSEA. CDR3 length: 17 residues. CDR3 coding DNA: TGCAGCACCGGAGGGACTAGCGGGGGGGCGGGTAGCAATGAGCAGTTCTTC. This codes for CSTGGTSGGAGSNEQFF.

V and J are TRBV28 and TRBJ1-1, with D uncertain. V was clipped by 3 bases and J by 2 bases, with 10 bases between them. Germline values: CDR1 MDHEN, CDR2 SYDVKM. This CDR3 is built from 14 residues. The CDR3 spells CASSFGRSNTEAFF. In nucleotides, the CDR3 is TGTGCCAGCAGTTTTGGACGGAGCAACACTGAAGCTTTCTTT. Together with reference TRBV28 and TRBJ1-1, the CDR3 gives the full variable domain: DVKVTQSSRYLVKRTGEKVFLECVQDMDHENMFWYRQDPGLGLRLIYFSYDVKMKEKGDIPEGYSVSREKKERFSLILESASTNQTSMYLCASSFGRSNTEAFFGQGTRLTVV.

This chain joins TRBV2 and TRBJ1-3, with D maybe TRBD1 (6 bases). Trimming stripped 7 bases from V and 0 bases from J, with 13 bases between. Per the germline V gene, CDR1 is SNHLY and CDR2 is FYNNEI. CDR3 length equals 15 residues. DNA for the CDR3: TGTGCCAGCATCGGGGGCGGCCTCTCTGGAAACACCATATATTTT. This gives the protein CASIGGGLSGNTIYF. Based on the CDR3 plus reference TRBV2 and TRBJ1-3, the full variable domain is EPEVTQTPSHQVTQMGQEVILRCVPISNHLYFYWYRQILGQKVEFLVSFYNNEISEKSEIFDDQFSVERPDGSNFTLKIRSTKLEDSAMYFCASIGGGLSGNTIYFGEGSWLTVV.

The gene calls are TRBV3-1 (or the pseudogene TRBV3-2) and TRBJ2-2; perhaps D is TRBD1 or TRBD2 (5 bases each). The germline CDR1 and CDR2 sequences are LGHDT and YNNKEL (reference sequence). The CDR3 sequence is 19 residues long. Trimming removed 0 bases at V and 5 bases at J, with 22 bases between. For the CDR3, the DNA is TGTGCCAGCAGCCAAGAAGGGGACCGACGAGGACGGTATACCGGGGAGCTGTTTTTT. The encoded protein is CASSQEGDRRGRYTGELFF.

The chain joins TRBV5-6 to TRBJ1-3; TRBD1 might be the D (5 bases). The CDR3 is 15 residues long. The V gene's germline CDR1 is SGHDT and CDR2 YYEEEE. V was shortened by 3 bases and J by 4 bases, with 14 bases between the two germline ends. CDR3 nucleotide sequence: TGTGCCAGCAGCTGGGGCAGGGCTCCCGGAAACACCATATATTTT. Translating it yields CASSWGRAPGNTIYF.

The V and J genes are TRBV28 and TRBJ2-1; 11 positions agree with TRBD2. The germline gives CDR1 MDHEN, CDR2 SYDVKM. CDR3 length equals 18 residues. V lost 5 bases and J lost 8; bases outside the gene matches: 17. This chain's CDR3 is CASSPPVAGGPFLDEQFF. CDR3 nucleotide sequence: TGTGCCAGCAGTCCCCCGGTAGCGGGGGGGCCCTTTCTGGATGAGCAGTTCTTC.

The rearrangement links TRBV5-3 to TRBJ1-5; 9 nucleotides match TRBD1. TRBV5-3 is recorded as an ORF, its role being uncertain. The CDR3 covers 17 residues. V was clipped by 2 bases and J by 5 bases; unmatched bases: 11. CDR3 DNA sequence: TGTGCCAGAAGCTTAAGTTGTGGACAGGGGAAGTATCAGCCCCAGCATTTT. This translates into CARSLSCGQGKYQPQHF.

The J gene is TRBJ2-5, the V gene TRBV4-1; D is possibly TRBD1 (6 bases). With 5 bases removed from V and 1 base from J, the gap between germline ends came to 14 bases. The CDR3 length is 15 residues. The V gene's germline CDR1 is MGHRA and CDR2 YSYEKL. The CDR3 bases are TGCGCCAGCAGCTTACAGGGCAGGGTCCAAGAGACCCAGTACTTC. It codes for CASSLQGRVQETQYF.

A single count supports this clone. The V and J genes are TRBV5-1 and TRBJ2-2; D is ambiguous. CDR3 length: 15 residues. The germline gives CDR1 SGHRS, CDR2 YFSETQ. V lost 0 bases and J lost 2, with 8 bases in between. The CDR3 nucleotides are TGCGCCAGCAGCTTGGGTCAATTTAACACCGGGGAGCTGTTTTTT. Protein: CASSLGQFNTGELFF.